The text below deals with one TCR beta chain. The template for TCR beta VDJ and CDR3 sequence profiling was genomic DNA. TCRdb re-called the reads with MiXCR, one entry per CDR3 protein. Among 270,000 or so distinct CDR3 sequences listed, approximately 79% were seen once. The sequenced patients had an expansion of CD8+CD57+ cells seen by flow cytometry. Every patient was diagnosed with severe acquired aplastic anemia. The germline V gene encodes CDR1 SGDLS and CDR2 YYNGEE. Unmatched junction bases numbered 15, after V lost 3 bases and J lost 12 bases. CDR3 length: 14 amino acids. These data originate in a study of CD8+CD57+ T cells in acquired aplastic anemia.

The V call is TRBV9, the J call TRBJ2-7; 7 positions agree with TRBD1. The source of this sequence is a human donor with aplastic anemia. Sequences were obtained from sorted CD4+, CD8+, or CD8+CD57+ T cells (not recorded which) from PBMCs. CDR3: CASSGGGQSTAPYF. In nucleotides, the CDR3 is TGTGCCAGCAGCGGAGGGGGACAGAGCACAGCCCCGTACTTC.